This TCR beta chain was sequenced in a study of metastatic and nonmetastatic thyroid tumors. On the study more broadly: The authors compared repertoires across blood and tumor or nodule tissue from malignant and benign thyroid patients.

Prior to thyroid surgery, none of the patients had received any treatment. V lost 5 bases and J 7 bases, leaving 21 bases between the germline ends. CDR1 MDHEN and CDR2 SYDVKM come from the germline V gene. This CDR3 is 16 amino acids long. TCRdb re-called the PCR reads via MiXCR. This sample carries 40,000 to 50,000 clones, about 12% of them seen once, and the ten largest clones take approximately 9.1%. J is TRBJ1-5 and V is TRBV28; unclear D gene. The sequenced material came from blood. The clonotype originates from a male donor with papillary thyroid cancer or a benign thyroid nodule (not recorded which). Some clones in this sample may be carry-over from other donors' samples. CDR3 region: CASSDLDRIMRQPQHF. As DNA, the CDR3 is TGTGCCAGCAGTGATTTGGACCGGATTATGAGGCAGCCCCAGCATTTT.